What follows are 5 T cell receptor beta chains derived from one specimen sequenced in a study of spatial heterogeneity in lung cancer (dated by TCRdb to about 2019). The label giving this sample's time point can be read as: blood at routine non-recurrence follow-up after resection. Without any cell sorting, TCR sequencing was performed on whole RNA extracted either from tumor and nontumor lung tissue or from cryopreserved PBMC samples. The library was obtained by 5' RACE. The sequencing machine was a NextSeq 500. The public reads were quality trimmed at Q25 with fastp and then assembled into clones with MiXCR by TCRdb, keeping productive beta chains. Rows matching on CDR3 protein sequence are summarized as one entry with the most common DNA and genes. The sample yields about 120,000 distinct CDR3 sequences; more than 10% were counted once. The top ten clones comprise 16% of the sample. The specimen comprised PBMCs, sampled at follow-up. The receptors originated from a male donor with early-stage non-small cell lung cancer.

This clonotype showed up many times. This chain joins TRBV20-1 and TRBJ1-4; a possible D gene is TRBD1 (5 bases). This CDR3 has 13 residues. The germline V gene encodes CDR1 DFQATT and CDR2 SNEGSKA (reference sequence). DNA of the CDR3: TGCAGCGTAACGCGGGACTGGGACGAAAAACTGTTTTTT. As protein: CSVTRDWDEKLFF.

The chain uses TRBV20-1 and TRBJ2-1; D unclear. Germline assignment: CDR1 DFQATT and CDR2 SNEGSKA (reference sequence). The V and J ends lost 6 bases and 1 base respectively, with 10 bases between them. The CDR3 consists of 13 residues. For the CDR3, the DNA is TGCAGTGCACCCACTGATTCCTACAATGAGCAGTTCTTC. This translates into CSAPTDSYNEQFF.

The V and J genes are TRBV18 and TRBJ1-5; the D gene is possibly TRBD1 (6 bases). CDR3 length equals 15 residues. V was cut by 2 bases and J by 3 bases, with 11 bases left in between. Germline V CDR1 and CDR2: KGHSH, LQKENI. The CDR3 nucleotides are TGTGCCAGCTCACCATCCCGGGACAACAATCAGCCCCAGCATTTT. This codes for CASSPSRDNNQPQHF.

This chain joins TRBV25-1 and TRBJ2-7; 9 nucleotides match TRBD1. Looked up from germline, CDR1 is MGHDK and CDR2 is SYGVNS. The V segment lost 4 bases and the J segment 6 bases; nucleotides outside the gene matches: 16. The CDR3 is made up of 17 amino acids. CDR3 in DNA: TGTGCCAGCAGTGGCCGTTATCAGACAGGGGGTATGCCCGAGCAGTACTTC. It is translated as CASSGRYQTGGMPEQYF.

Only a few counts were recorded for this clonotype. The V and J genes are TRBV18 and TRBJ2-5, with 9 bases aligning to TRBD1. Germline lookup yields CDR1 KGHSH and CDR2 LQKENI. The ends lost 8 bases at V and 3 bases at J; junction bases unmatched: 4. This CDR3 has 13 amino acids. CDR3 bases: TGTGCCAGCAAACAGGGGGCAGAAGAGACCCAGTACTTC. It codes for CASKQGAEETQYF.